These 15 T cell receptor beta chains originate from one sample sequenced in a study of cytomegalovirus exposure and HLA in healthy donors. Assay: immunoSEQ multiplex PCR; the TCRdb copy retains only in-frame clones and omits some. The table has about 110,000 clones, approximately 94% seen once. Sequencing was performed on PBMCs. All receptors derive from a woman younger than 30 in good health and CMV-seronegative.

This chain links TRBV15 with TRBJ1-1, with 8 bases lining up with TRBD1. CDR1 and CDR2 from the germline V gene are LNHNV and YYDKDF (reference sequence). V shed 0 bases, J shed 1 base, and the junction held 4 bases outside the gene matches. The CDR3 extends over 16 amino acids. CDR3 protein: CATSREQGEANTEAFF. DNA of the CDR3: TGTGCCACCAGCAGAGAACAGGGGGAGGCGAACACTGAAGCTTTCTTT.

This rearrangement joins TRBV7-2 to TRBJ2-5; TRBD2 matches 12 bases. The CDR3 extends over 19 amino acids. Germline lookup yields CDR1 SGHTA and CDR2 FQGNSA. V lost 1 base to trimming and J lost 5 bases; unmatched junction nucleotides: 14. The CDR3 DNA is TGTGCCAGCAGCTTAGGGAGATGGCTAGCGGGGGGGCACGGTGAGACCCAGTACTTC. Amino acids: CASSLGRWLAGGHGETQYF.

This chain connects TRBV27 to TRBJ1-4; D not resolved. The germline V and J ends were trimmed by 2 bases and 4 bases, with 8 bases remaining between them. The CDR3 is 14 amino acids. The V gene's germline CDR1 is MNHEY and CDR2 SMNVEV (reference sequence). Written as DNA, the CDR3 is TGTGCCAGCAGTTTAGGAGGGTTTAATGAAAAACTGTTTTTT. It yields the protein CASSLGGFNEKLFF.

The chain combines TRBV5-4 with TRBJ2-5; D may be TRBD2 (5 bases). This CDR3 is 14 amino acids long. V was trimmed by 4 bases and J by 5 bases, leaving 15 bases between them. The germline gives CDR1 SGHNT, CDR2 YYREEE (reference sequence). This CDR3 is CASSLRREAETQYF. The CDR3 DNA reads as TGTGCCAGCAGCCTACGCCGGGAAGCGGAGACCCAGTACTTC.

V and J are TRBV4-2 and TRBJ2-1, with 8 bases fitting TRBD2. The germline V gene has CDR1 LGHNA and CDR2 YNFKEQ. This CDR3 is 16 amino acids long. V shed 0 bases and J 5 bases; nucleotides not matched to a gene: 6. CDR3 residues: CASSQDHGLADNEQFF. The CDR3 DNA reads TGTGCCAGCAGCCAAGATCACGGACTAGCCGACAATGAGCAGTTCTTC.

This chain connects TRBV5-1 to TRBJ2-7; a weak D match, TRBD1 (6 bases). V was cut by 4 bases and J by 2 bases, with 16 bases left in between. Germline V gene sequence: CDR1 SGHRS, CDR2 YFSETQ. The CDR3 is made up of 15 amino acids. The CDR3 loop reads CASSTTPGAPYEQYF. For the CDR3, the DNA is TGCGCCAGCAGCACTACCCCAGGGGCCCCCTACGAGCAGTACTTC.

CDR3 nucleotides: TGTGCCAGTAGTCACGGGGGTCCCTATCAGCCCCAGCATTTT. Translation: CASSHGGPYQPQHF. The rearrangement uses TRBV19 and TRBJ1-5; D may be TRBD1 (5 bases). V was trimmed by 5 bases and J by 5 bases, leaving 13 bases between them. CDR1 and CDR2 from the germline V gene are LNHDA and SQIVND (reference sequence). The length of the CDR3 is 14 residues.

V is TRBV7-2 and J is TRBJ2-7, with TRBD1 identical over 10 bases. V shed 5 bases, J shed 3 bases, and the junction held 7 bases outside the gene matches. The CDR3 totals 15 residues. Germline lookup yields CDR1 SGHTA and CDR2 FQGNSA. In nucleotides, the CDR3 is TGTGCCAGCAGCCCCACCGGGACAGGGGACTACGAGCAGTACTTC. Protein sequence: CASSPTGTGDYEQYF.

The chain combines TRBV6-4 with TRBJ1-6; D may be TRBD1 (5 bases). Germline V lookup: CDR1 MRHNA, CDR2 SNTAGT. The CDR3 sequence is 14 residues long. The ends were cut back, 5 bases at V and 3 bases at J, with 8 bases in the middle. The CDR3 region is CASSLQGYNSPLHF. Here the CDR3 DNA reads TGTGCCAGCAGTCTTCAGGGCTATAATTCACCCCTCCACTTT.

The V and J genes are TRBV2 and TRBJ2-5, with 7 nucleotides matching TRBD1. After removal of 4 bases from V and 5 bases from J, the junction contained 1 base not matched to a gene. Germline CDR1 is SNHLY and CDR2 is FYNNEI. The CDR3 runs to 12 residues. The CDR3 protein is CASSVRGETQYF. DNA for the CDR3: TGTGCCAGCAGTGTCAGGGGGGAGACCCAGTACTTC.

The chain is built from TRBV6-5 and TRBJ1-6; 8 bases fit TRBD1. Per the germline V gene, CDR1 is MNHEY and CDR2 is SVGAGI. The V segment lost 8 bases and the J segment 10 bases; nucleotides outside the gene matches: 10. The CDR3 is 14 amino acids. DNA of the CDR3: TGTGCCAGCGGGGTACAGGACAGGGACTCACCCCTCCACTTT. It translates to CASGVQDRDSPLHF.

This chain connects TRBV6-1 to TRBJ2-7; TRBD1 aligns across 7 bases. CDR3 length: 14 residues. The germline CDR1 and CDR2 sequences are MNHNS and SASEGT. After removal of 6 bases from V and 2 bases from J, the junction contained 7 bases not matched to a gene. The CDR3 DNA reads TGTGCCAGCAGGGGACAGCGGTCGACCTACGAGCAGTACTTC. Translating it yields CASRGQRSTYEQYF.

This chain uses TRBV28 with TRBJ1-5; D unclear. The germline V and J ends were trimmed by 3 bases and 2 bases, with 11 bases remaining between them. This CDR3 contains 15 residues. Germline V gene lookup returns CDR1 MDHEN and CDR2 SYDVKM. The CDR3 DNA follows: TGTGCCAGCAGTTTTCCGGGTGCGGGCAATCAGCCCCAGCATTTT. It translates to CASSFPGAGNQPQHF.

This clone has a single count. In DNA form, the CDR3 reads TGTGCCAGTAGACCATATAACAGGGGCAATGAGCAGTTCTTC. It encodes CASRPYNRGNEQFF. The chain uses TRBV19 and TRBJ2-1, with TRBD1 matching over 7 bases. In germline, CDR1 is LNHDA, CDR2 SQIVND (reference sequence). With 6 bases clipped from V and 6 bases from J, the junction kept 8 bases outside the gene matches. This CDR3 spans 14 amino acids.

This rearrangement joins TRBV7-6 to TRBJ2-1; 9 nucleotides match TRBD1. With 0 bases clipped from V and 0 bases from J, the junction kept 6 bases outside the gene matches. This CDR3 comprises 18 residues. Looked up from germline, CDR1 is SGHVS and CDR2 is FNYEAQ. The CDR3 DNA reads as TGTGCCAGCAGCTTAGCGGGGGGACAGGGCGGCTCCTACAATGAGCAGTTCTTC. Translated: CASSLAGGQGGSYNEQFF.